This TCR beta chain was identified in a study of control samples from healthy donors and cancer patients. The table came from immunoSEQ multiplex PCR; TCRdb's copy has only in-frame clones and leaves some out. Here the sample spans about 160,000 clones, around 90% being singletons. Germline V CDR1 and CDR2: SGHNT, YYREEE (reference sequence). The CDR3 length is 11 residues. Trimming stripped 2 bases from V and 12 bases from J, with 11 bases between. The receptor was derived from a woman in her thirties in good health. What was sequenced was blood. The chain links TRBV5-4 to TRBJ1-1; a possible D gene is TRBD1 (6 bases). In DNA, the CDR3 is TGTGCCAGCAGCTTACAGGGTTTGTCTTTCTTT. Protein sequence: CASSLQGLSFF.